The 5 T cell receptor beta chains below come from one sample, sequenced in a study of blood T cell repertoires in COVID-19. Repertoires were generated with immunoSEQ multiplex PCR, while TCRdb's copy carries only in-frame clones and drops some. The table shows around 180,000 clones, with roughly 79% occurring only once. The sample consisted of peripheral blood. All receptors derive from a woman over 75 with COVID-19, enrolled during active disease.

This rearrangement joins TRBV5-3 to TRBJ2-1; the match to TRBD1 covers 11 bases. Being an ORF, TRBV5-3 has a function that is uncertain. V lost 3 bases and J lost 3; bases outside the gene matches: 8. The CDR3 consists of 17 residues. CDR3 bases: TGTGCCAGAAGCTGGAGCCCGGGACAGGGGGACTACAATGAGCAGTTCTTC. Residues: CARSWSPGQGDYNEQFF.

A single count supports this clone. The chain carries TRBV24-1 and TRBJ1-5, with D unresolved. The CDR3 has 13 residues. Trimming stripped 4 bases from V and 0 bases from J, with 3 bases between. The germline V gene has CDR1 KGHDR and CDR2 SFDVKD. DNA for the CDR3: TGTGCCACCAGTGACCATAGCAATCAGCCCCAGCATTTT. Protein: CATSDHSNQPQHF.

Comments on this clone: Relative to the germline gene, one junction end is altered; a read error may explain this. The chain is built from TRBV7-7 and TRBJ2-1; possible D gene TRBD2, 6 bases. Germline V lookup: CDR1 SSHAT, CDR2 FNYEAQ (reference sequence). This CDR3 has 14 residues. The CDR3 sequence is CASSLGGIQHEQFF. CDR3 nucleotide sequence: TGTGCTAGCAGCTTAGGAGGGATCCAGCATGAGCAGTTCTTC.

In this sample, this clone turned up a few times. CDR3: CASSQLAWSSGGELFF. CDR3 coding DNA: TGCGCCAGCAGCCAACTAGCGTGGTCTTCCGGCGGGGAGCTGTTTTTT. The genes are TRBV4-3 and TRBJ2-2, with D tentatively TRBD2 (6 bases). The ends were cut back, 2 bases at V and 7 bases at J, with 17 bases in the middle. This CDR3 region has 16 residues. Germline values: CDR1 LGHNA, CDR2 YSLEER.

The chain is built from TRBV7-6 and TRBJ1-5, with D unresolved. The CDR3 length is 13 residues. From germline, CDR1 is SGHVS and CDR2 FNYEAQ. V was trimmed by 3 bases and J by 0 bases, leaving 3 bases between them. CDR3 in DNA: TGTGCCAGCAGCTTGGCTAGCAATCAGCCCCAGCATTTT. This encodes CASSLASNQPQHF.